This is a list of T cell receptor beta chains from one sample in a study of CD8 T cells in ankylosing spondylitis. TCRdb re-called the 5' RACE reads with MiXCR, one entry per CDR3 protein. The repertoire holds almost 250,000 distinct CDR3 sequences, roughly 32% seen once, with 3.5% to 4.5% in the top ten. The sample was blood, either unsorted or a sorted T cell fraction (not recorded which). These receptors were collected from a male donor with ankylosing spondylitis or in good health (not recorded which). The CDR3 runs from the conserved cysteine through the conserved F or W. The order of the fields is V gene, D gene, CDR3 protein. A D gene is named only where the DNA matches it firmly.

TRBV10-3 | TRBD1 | CAIRETGVAGELFF
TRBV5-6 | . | CASSSTGAEGNTIYF
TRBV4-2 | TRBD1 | CASSQEGQDYYEQYF
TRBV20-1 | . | CSGRKVDEQFF
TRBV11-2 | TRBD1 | CASSLVGTGSYEQYF
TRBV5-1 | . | CASSLEVGTDTQYF
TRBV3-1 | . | CASSRSWGTNTEAFF
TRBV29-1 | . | CSVAPGTVSYEQYF
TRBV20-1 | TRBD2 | CSARGLAGGDEQFF
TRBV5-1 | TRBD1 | CASSRKRDSTNTGELFF
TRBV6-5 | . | CASSYATDGYEQYF
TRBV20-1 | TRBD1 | CSARDGSRGQNSPLHF
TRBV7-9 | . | CASSSSWAEAFF
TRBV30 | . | CAWRRGDEQYF
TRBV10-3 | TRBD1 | CAISEPGTGIYNEQFF
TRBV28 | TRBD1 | CASSSGGTGDEKLFF
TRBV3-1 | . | CASNAGLTRSGANVLTF
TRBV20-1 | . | CSARGGVTEAFF
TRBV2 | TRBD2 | CATSKGRGDYNEQFF
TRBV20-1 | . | CSATSTVADTQYF
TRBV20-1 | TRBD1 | CRGTGNTEAFF
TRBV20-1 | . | CSAFRVEQFF
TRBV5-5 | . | CASSLPREKLFF
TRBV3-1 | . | CASSQDAGYTF
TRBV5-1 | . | CASSLTEPGELFF
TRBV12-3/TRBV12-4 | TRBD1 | CASSPGTGPYEQYF
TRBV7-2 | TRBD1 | CASSPGTAHGYTF
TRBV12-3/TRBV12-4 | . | CASSLVGVENTEAFF
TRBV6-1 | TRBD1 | CASSLGTGAPYEQYF
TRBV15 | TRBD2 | CATRILAGTDTQYF
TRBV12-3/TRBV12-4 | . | CASSLFSGTQYF
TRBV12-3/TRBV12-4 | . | CASSLLNSPLHF
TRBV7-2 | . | CASSLVGRMNYNEQFF
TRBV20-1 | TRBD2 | CSALKRGYTDTQYF
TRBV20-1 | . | CSASPGFGVEQYF
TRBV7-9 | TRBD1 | CASTLGGTGYQPQHF
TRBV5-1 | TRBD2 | CASTQTSARTDTQYF
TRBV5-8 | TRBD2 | CASSSGLAGEHTGELFF
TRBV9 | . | CASSPRQHPLRGYGYTF
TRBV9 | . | CASSVGVGYTDTQYF
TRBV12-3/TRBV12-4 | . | CASTNQGGSQETQYF
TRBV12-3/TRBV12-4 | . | CASSSGGDTQYF
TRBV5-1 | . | CASSLVPLGNREEVSGFEQYF
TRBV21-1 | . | CASNQTPQGSPLHF
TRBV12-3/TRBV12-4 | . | CASREGFPIGELFF
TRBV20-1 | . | CSARRGGVNEQFF